The clone carrying this TCR beta chain occurred many times. This specimen belongs to a study of T cells in Graves' hyperthyroidism and ophthalmopathy. RNA transcripts were the template for amplifying TCR beta CDR3 regions. The HTBI set primed first-round TCR CDR3 RT-PCR. Each CDR3 protein is one row after TCRdb ran MiXCR on the multiplex PCR reads. The profile shows about 600,000 distinct CDR3 sequences, 13% to 15% of them singletons. The CDR3 contains 15 residues. J gave up 6 bases and V 6 bases, and 8 bases lay outside the gene matches. Germline values: CDR1 MNHEY, CDR2 SVGEGT. Sequencing input: blood. The clonotype originates from a woman aged 18 to 35 with Graves' ophthalmopathy. V usage is TRBV6-2 or TRBV6-3 and J usage is TRBJ2-1, with 10 bases matching TRBD2. The CDR3 DNA sequence: TGTGCCAGCAGCCGGGGGAGCGGGAGGGTCAATGAGCAGTTCTTC. It specifies CASSRGSGRVNEQFF.